The 19 T cell receptor beta chains listed next were all sequenced from one sample in a study of cytomegalovirus exposure and HLA in healthy donors. In the PCR, 60 Vbeta and 13 Jbeta primers were used. The method was immunoSEQ multiplex PCR; TCRdb's version includes in-frame clones alone and lacks a portion of them. The sample records about 190,000 clones, 65% to 80% being singletons. Sequencing was carried out using PBMCs. The receptors stem from a man aged 25-45 years in good health and CMV-seropositive.

This clone was counted between two and nine times. J is TRBJ2-1 and V is TRBV4-2; 11 bases line up with TRBD2. The CDR3 is 17 residues long. The germline gives CDR1 LGHNA, CDR2 YNFKEQ. The V segment lost 0 bases and the J segment 0 bases; nucleotides outside the gene matches: 1. CDR3 amino acids: CASSQDTSGSSYNEQFF. Here the CDR3 DNA reads TGTGCCAGCAGCCAAGATACTAGCGGGAGCTCCTACAATGAGCAGTTCTTC.

V and J are TRBV4-1 and TRBJ2-7, with 7 bases lining up with TRBD1. The V gene's germline CDR1 is MGHRA and CDR2 YSYEKL. The J segment lost 4 bases and the V segment lost 4 bases, leaving 10 bases of the junction unmatched. The CDR3 length is 15 residues. CDR3 nucleotide sequence: TGCGCCAGCAGCCTCACCGGGACAGAGAGTTACGAGCAGTACTTC. Encoded protein: CASSLTGTESYEQYF.

This chain links TRBV30 with TRBJ2-7, with 9 nucleotides matching TRBD1. J gave up 6 bases and V 0 bases, and 9 bases lay outside the gene matches. The CDR3 covers 15 residues. The V gene's germline CDR1 is GTSNPN and CDR2 SVGIG (reference sequence). The CDR3, as DNA: TGTGCCTGGAGTGTTGGAGGGACAGGGTTCACCGAGCAGTACTTC. This translates into CAWSVGGTGFTEQYF.

The chain carries TRBV9 and TRBJ2-3, with 9 bases matching TRBD2. V lost 4 bases, J lost 0 bases, and 6 bases stayed unmatched. The CDR3 has 16 amino acids. Germline V CDR1 and CDR2: SGDLS, YYNGEE. The DNA for the CDR3 is TGTGCCAGCAGCAAGTATAGCGGGGGAAGCACAGATACGCAGTATTTT. This translates into CASSKYSGGSTDTQYF.

V and J are TRBV5-4 and TRBJ2-7; TRBD2 agrees at 7 bases. Germline V lookup: CDR1 SGHNT, CDR2 YYREEE (reference sequence). The CDR3 extends over 15 amino acids. V was pared by 3 bases and J by 0 bases, with 6 bases of the junction left unmatched. The CDR3, as DNA: TGTGCCAGCAGCTCTGGGGGGGGGAGCTCCTACGAGCAGTACTTC. It yields the protein CASSSGGGSSYEQYF.

The chain employs TRBV7-6 and TRBJ2-5; 10 bases are a match to TRBD1. CDR1 and CDR2 (germline): SGHVS, FNYEAQ. Germline trimming cut 7 bases from V and 1 base from J; bases unmatched to any gene: 9. The CDR3 loop spans 16 amino acids. The CDR3 DNA follows: TGTGCCAGCAACATAGGTGGGACAGGGGTCCAAGAGACCCAGTACTTC. Translation gives CASNIGGTGVQETQYF.

The chain is built from TRBV7-3 and TRBJ2-2; D is possibly TRBD2 (6 bases). The CDR3 covers 15 residues. The ends were cut back, 1 base at V and 2 bases at J, with 8 bases in the middle. Germline values: CDR1 SGHTA, CDR2 FQGTGA. CDR3 nucleotides: TGTGCCAGCAGCTTAAACGGGGGAAACACCGGGGAGCTGTTTTTT. Its translation: CASSLNGGNTGELFF.

This clone was seen a few times. The V and J genes are TRBV28 and TRBJ2-1; 8 nucleotides match TRBD2. The J segment lost 9 bases and the V segment lost 4 bases, leaving 5 bases of the junction unmatched. The CDR3 covers 13 residues. Germline V gene lookup returns CDR1 MDHEN and CDR2 SYDVKM. The chain's CDR3 is CASSSTLAAEQFF. The CDR3 DNA reads TGTGCCAGCAGTTCTACACTAGCGGCTGAGCAGTTCTTC.

This chain joins TRBV19 and TRBJ2-7; D uncertain. The germline gives CDR1 LNHDA, CDR2 SQIVND (reference sequence). CDR3 length: 13 residues. Trimming stripped 4 bases from V and 2 bases from J, with 9 bases between. The CDR3 sequence is CASSTGEAYEQYF. Written as DNA, the CDR3 is TGTGCCAGTAGTACAGGCGAAGCCTACGAGCAGTACTTC.

The chain links TRBV27 to TRBJ1-4; 9 bases match TRBD1. Per germline, CDR1 MNHEY and CDR2 SMNVEV (reference sequence). After removal of 4 bases from V and 11 bases from J, the junction contained 5 bases not matched to a gene. The CDR3 covers 13 residues. The CDR3 is CASSSDRGGKLFF. DNA for the CDR3: TGTGCCAGCAGTTCGGACAGGGGTGGCAAACTGTTTTTT.

This chain connects TRBV13 to TRBJ2-6; 10 positions agree with TRBD1. Germline trimming cut 6 bases from V and 0 bases from J; bases unmatched to any gene: 5. This CDR3 has 17 amino acids. Germline lookup yields CDR1 PRHDT and CDR2 FYEKMQ (reference sequence). The CDR3 DNA reads as TGTGCCAGCAGGACAGGGGGCCTTTTCTCTGGGGCCAACGTCCTGACTTTC. Translating gives CASRTGGLFSGANVLTF.

The chain combines TRBV7-8 with TRBJ2-3; D not resolved. CDR3 length: 17 amino acids. The V gene lost 1 base and the J gene lost 3 bases, with 17 bases spanning the gap. The V gene's germline CDR1 is SGHVS and CDR2 FQNEAQ. This CDR3 is CASSLGRRRELTDTQYF. The CDR3 bases are TGTGCCAGCAGCTTAGGCCGTAGGAGAGAACTTACAGATACGCAGTATTTT.

The rearrangement links TRBV6-6 to TRBJ2-7; 10 bases match TRBD2. The length of the CDR3 is 13 residues. V lost 2 bases, J lost 6 bases, and 1 base stayed unmatched. Germline V CDR1 and CDR2: MNHNY, SVGAGI (reference sequence). CDR3 in amino acids: CASSYASGGEQYF. The CDR3 region has the DNA TGTGCCAGCAGTTACGCTAGCGGGGGCGAGCAGTACTTC.

This clone was recorded a few times. The V and J genes are TRBV4-2 and TRBJ1-2; 9 nucleotides line up with TRBD1. The CDR3 covers 15 residues. Germline V gives CDR1 LGHNA, CDR2 YNFKEQ. V dropped 0 bases and J dropped 4; count of bases not matched to a gene: 3. Here the CDR3 reads CASSQEGQGSYGYTF. Here the CDR3 DNA reads TGTGCCAGCAGCCAAGAGGGACAGGGCTCCTATGGCTACACCTTC.

The chain carries TRBV6-5 and TRBJ2-7; 8 bases fit TRBD2. The germline V gene has CDR1 MNHEY and CDR2 SVGAGI. The CDR3 runs 15 residues. Germline trimming cut 5 bases from V and 2 bases from J; bases unmatched to any gene: 8. CDR3 DNA: TGTGCCAGCAGTCCCTCGGGGGGGTTTACCTACGAGCAGTACTTC. Its protein is CASSPSGGFTYEQYF.

This sequence joins TRBV27 and TRBJ2-5; TRBD2 matches 10 bases. Trimming cost V 8 bases and J 2 bases; bases outside gene matches: 11. Per the germline V gene, CDR1 is MNHEY and CDR2 is SMNVEV (reference sequence). This CDR3 region has 16 residues. For the CDR3, the DNA is TGTGCCAGCTGGGAACTAGCGGGATCAGCACAAGAGACCCAGTACTTC. This encodes CASWELAGSAQETQYF.

The V gene is TRBV6-6, the J gene TRBJ1-6, with TRBD1 as a possible D gene (6 bases). Per germline, CDR1 MNHNY and CDR2 SVGAGI (reference sequence). V was cut by 6 bases and J by 8 bases, with 11 bases left in between. The CDR3 totals 13 residues. CDR3 nucleotides: TGTGCCAGCAGACAGGGCTGGGATTCACCCCTCCACTTT. This sequence encodes CASRQGWDSPLHF.

The V call is TRBV4-2, the J call TRBJ2-2, with D possibly being TRBD2 (6 bases). Germline V lookup: CDR1 LGHNA, CDR2 YNFKEQ. The V and J ends lost 4 bases and 3 bases respectively, with 12 bases between them. The CDR3 runs 15 residues. CDR3 nucleotides: TGTGCCAGCAGCCCAGGAGGGCAGGACACCGGGGAGCTGTTTTTT. It encodes CASSPGGQDTGELFF.

The CDR3 coding sequence is TGTGCCAGCAACCATCACGGGACAGGGGGCGGGGAGCTGTTTTTT. Translating it yields CASNHHGTGGGELFF. The chain links TRBV7-2 to TRBJ2-2; the match to TRBD1 covers 11 bases. This CDR3 spans 15 amino acids. The V and J ends lost 7 bases and 7 bases, in that order; junction bases with no gene match: 8. CDR1 SGHTA and CDR2 FQGNSA come from the germline V gene.